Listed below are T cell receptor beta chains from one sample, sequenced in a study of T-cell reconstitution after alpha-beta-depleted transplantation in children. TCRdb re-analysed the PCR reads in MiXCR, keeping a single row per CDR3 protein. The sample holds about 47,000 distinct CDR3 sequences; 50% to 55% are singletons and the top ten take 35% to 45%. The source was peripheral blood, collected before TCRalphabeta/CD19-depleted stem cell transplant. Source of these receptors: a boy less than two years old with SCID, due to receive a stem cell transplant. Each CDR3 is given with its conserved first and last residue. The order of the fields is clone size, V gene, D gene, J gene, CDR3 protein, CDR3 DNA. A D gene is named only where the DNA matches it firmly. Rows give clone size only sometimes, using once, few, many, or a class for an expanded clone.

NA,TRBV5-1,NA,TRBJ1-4,CASSLVRDTATNEKLFF,TGCGCCAGCAGCTTGGTCCGGGACACAGCAACTAATGAAAAACTGTTTTTT
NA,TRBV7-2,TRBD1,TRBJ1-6,CASSLLGQPLHF,TGTGCCAGCAGCTTACTGGGACAGCCCCTCCACTTT
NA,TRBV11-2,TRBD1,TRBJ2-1,CASSSNRDRVLLEQFF,TGTGCCAGCAGCTCGAACCGGGACAGGGTTCTGTTGGAGCAGTTCTTC
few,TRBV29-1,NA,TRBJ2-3,CSVGYSTDTQYF,TGCAGCGTTGGATATAGCACAGATACGCAGTATTTT
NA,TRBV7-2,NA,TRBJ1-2,CASSRSLAGYTF,TGTGCCAGCAGCAGGTCACTGGCCGGCTACACCTTC
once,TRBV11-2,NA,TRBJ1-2,CASSWFWTETQSGANYGYTF,TGTGCCAGCAGTTGGTTCTGGACAGAAACCCAATCGGGGGCTAACTATGGCTACACCTTC
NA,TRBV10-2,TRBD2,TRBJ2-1,CASSESSGGAFNEQFF,TGCGCCAGCAGTGAGTCTAGCGGGGGGGCCTTCAATGAGCAGTTCTTC
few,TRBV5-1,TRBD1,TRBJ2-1,CASSQGQDPSYNEQFF,TGCGCCAGCAGTCAAGGACAGGATCCCTCCTACAATGAGCAGTTCTTC
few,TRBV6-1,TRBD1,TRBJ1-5,CATEDPGQGPQPQHF,TGTGCCACCGAAGATCCGGGACAGGGTCCTCAGCCCCAGCATTTT
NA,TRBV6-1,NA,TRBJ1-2,CASSPKVQGREIYGYTF,TGTGCCAGCAGTCCCAAAGTACAAGGCAGGGAGATCTATGGCTACACCTTC
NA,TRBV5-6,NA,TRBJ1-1,CASSPGRVGTEAFF,TGTGCCAGCAGCCCCGGGAGGGTCGGCACTGAAGCTTTCTTT
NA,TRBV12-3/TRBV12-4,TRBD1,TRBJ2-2,CASSRTGVHGELFF,TGTGCCAGCAGTAGGACAGGGGTTCACGGGGAGCTGTTTTTT
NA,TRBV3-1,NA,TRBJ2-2,CASSQDRDTGELFF,TGTGCCAGCAGCCAAGACAGGGACACCGGGGAGCTGTTTTTT
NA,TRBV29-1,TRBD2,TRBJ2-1,CSVRAGDSYNEQFF,TGCAGCGTTCGGGCGGGGGACTCCTACAATGAGCAGTTCTTC
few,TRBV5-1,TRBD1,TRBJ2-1,CASSGGQGAYNEQFF,TGCGCCAGCAGCGGGGGACAGGGCGCCTACAATGAGCAGTTCTTC
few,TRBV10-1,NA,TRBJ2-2,CASSGGDTGELFF,TGCGCCAGCAGTGGGGGGGACACCGGGGAGCTGTTTTTT
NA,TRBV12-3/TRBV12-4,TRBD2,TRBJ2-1,CASTRRRGGRGIEQFF,TGTGCCAGCACCCGGAGGCGGGGGGGCCGTGGGATTGAGCAGTTCTTC
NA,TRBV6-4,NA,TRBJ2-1,CASSDSSDPNEQFF,TGTGCCAGCAGTGACTCGAGTGACCCTAATGAGCAGTTCTTC
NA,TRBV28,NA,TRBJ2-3,CASSPTGSGTDTQYF,TGTGCCAGCAGTCCTACAGGGTCAGGCACAGATACGCAGTATTTT
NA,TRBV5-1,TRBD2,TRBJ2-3,CASSFIAGGLTDTQYF,TGCGCCAGCAGCTTCATAGCGGGGGGGCTCACAGATACGCAGTATTTT
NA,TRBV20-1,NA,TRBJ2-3,CSARWRDTDTQYF,TGCAGTGCACGTTGGCGGGACACAGATACGCAGTATTTT
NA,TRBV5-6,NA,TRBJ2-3,CASCSDTDTQYF,TGTGCCAGCTGCTCCGACACAGATACGCAGTATTTT
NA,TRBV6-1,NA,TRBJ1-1,CASSGSENTEAFF,TGTGCCAGCAGTGGGTCAGAGAACACTGAAGCTTTCTTT
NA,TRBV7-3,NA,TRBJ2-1,CASSPGSGRGEQFF,TGTGCCAGCAGCCCCGGGTCGGGTCGGGGTGAGCAGTTCTTC
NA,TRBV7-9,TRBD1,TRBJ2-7,CASSWDRGHEQYF,TGTGCCAGCAGCTGGGACAGGGGCCACGAGCAGTACTTC
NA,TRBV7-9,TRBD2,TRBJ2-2,CASRPRLAGANTGELFF,TGTGCCAGCAGGCCTCGGCTAGCGGGGGCGAACACCGGGGAGCTGTTTTTT
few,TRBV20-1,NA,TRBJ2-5,CSARGGEVVIETQYF,TGCAGTGCTAGAGGGGGGGAAGTTGTCATTGAGACCCAGTACTTC
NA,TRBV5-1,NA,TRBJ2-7,CASSLAVGGYSYEQYF,TGCGCCAGCAGCTTGGCCGTTGGGGGCTACTCCTACGAGCAGTACTTC
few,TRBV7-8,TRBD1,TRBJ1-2,CASSVPGQGAGGYTF,TGTGCCAGCAGCGTACCGGGACAGGGGGCAGGCGGCTACACCTTC
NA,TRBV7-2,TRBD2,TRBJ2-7,CASSGTSGPYEQYF,TGTGCCAGCTCCGGGACTAGCGGCCCCTACGAGCAGTACTTC
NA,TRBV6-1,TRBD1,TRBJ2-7,CASSESAGGQTVYEQYF,TGTGCCAGCAGTGAATCCGCTGGGGGACAGACAGTCTACGAGCAGTACTTC
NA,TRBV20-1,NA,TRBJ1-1,CSAGGVVGKVTEAFF,TGCAGTGCTGGGGGGGTAGTGGGGAAGGTGACTGAAGCTTTCTTT
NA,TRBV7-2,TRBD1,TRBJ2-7,CASSPGNRGLYEQYF,TGTGCCAGCAGCCCCGGGAACAGGGGGCTGTACGAGCAGTACTTC
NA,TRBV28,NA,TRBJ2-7,CASRSKTAGLLIYEQYF,TGTGCCAGCAGATCTAAAACGGCGGGCCTGTTGATCTACGAGCAGTACTTC
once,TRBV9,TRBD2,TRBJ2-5,CASSVARGEETQYF,TGTGCCAGCAGCGTAGCTCGGGGGGAAGAGACCCAGTACTTC
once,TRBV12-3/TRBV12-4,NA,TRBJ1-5,CASSFSGNQPQHF,TGTGCCAGCAGTTTTTCTGGAAATCAGCCCCAGCATTTT
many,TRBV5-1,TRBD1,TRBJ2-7,CASSTDRGRDEQYF,TGCGCCAGCAGCACGGACAGGGGGCGGGACGAGCAGTACTTC
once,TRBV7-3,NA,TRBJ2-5,CASSLTDSRSGGETQYF,TGTGCCAGCAGCTTAACCGACTCGAGGTCCGGAGGAGAGACCCAGTACTTC
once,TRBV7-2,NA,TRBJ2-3,CASTGRHRATDTQYF,TGTGCCAGCACCGGAAGGCACAGGGCCACAGATACGCAGTATTTT
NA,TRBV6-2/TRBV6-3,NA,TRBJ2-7,CASSYSGQGRKYEQYF,TGTGCCAGCAGTTACTCGGGGCAGGGACGAAAGTACGAGCAGTACTTC
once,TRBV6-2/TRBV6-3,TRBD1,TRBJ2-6,CASSYWDRGSGANVLTF,TGTGCCAGCAGTTACTGGGACAGGGGCTCCGGGGCCAACGTCCTGACTTTC
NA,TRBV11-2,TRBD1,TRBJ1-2,CASSLDRGQANYGYTF,TGTGCCAGCAGCTTAGACAGGGGGCAAGCTAACTATGGCTACACCTTC
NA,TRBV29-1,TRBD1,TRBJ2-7,CSATGGDRGSYEQYF,TGCAGCGCCACCGGCGGAGACAGGGGATCCTACGAGCAGTACTTC
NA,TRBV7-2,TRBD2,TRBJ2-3,CASSLARGDIDTQYF,TGTGCCAGCAGCTTAGCGCGGGGGGATATAGATACGCAGTATTTT
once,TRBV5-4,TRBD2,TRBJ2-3,CASSLEGLAGGSTDTQYF,TGTGCCAGCAGCTTGGAGGGACTAGCGGGGGGGAGCACAGATACGCAGTATTTT
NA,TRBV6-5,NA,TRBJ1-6,CASSYGAGEVYNSPLHF,TGTGCCAGCAGTTACGGGGCAGGCGAGGTCTATAATTCACCCCTCCACTTT